This is a list of T cell receptor beta chains from one sample in a study of blood T cell repertoires in COVID-19. Repertoires were generated with immunoSEQ multiplex PCR, while TCRdb's copy carries only in-frame clones and drops some. Found here are about 200,000 clones, around 80% of them singletons; the top ten hold 5.5%. The sequenced sample was peripheral blood. The receptors here all came from a woman aged 70-85 years with acute or convalescent COVID-19. The CDR3 runs from the conserved cysteine through the conserved F or W. A D gene is named only where the DNA matches it firmly. Rows may omit the clone size; those that give it use once, few, many or a size class.

cdr3_nt cdr3_aa j_call v_call d_call clone_size
TGTGCCAGCAGACCACAGGCCGTGAATTCACCCCTCCACTTT CASRPQAVNSPLHF TRBJ1-6 TRBV2 NA NA
TGTGCCAGCAGTGAAGGTAGTCGTTTATCGCATTTT CASSEGSRLSHF TRBJ1-5 TRBV6-1 NA NA
TGTGCCACCAAAAGGGGGAATAGCTCCTACAATGAGCAGTTCTTC CATKRGNSSYNEQFF TRBJ2-1 TRBV15 NA NA
TGCGCCAGCAGCTGGGGGACAGGGAGGGAGGAAGCTTTCTTT CASSWGTGREEAFF TRBJ1-1 TRBV5-1 TRBD1 NA
TGTGCCAGCAGTTTTGGAAGGTCTAGCGGGAAATACAATGAGCAGTTCTTC CASSFGRSSGKYNEQFF TRBJ2-1 TRBV28 TRBD2 once
TGTGCCAGTAGGAACAGGGGGATGAACACTGAAGCTTTCTTT CASRNRGMNTEAFF TRBJ1-1 TRBV19 TRBD1 NA
TGTGCCAGTAGGAGGACAGGGATCGGAAACACCATATATTTT CASRRTGIGNTIYF TRBJ1-3 TRBV19 TRBD1 NA
TGTGCCAGTAGTAACAGGGACGGGTCAGATACGCAGTATTTT CASSNRDGSDTQYF TRBJ2-3 TRBV19 NA NA
TGTGCCAGAAGCCGTGCTACGGTCGCCAAAAACATTCAGTACTTC CARSRATVAKNIQYF TRBJ2-4 TRBV5-3 NA few
TGTGCCAGCAGTATACCCGGGACTAGCGGACTCTACGAGCAGTACTTC CASSIPGTSGLYEQYF TRBJ2-7 TRBV27 TRBD2 NA
TGTGCCAGCAGTGAAATCCGGGGGGGCGTCTTTGGCTACACCTTC CASSEIRGGVFGYTF TRBJ1-2 TRBV6-1 NA NA
TGTGCCAGCAGCCGACAGGGAACAACTAATGAAAAACTGTTTTTT CASSRQGTTNEKLFF TRBJ1-4 TRBV9 TRBD1 once
TGCAGTGCTAGTGGTGGCCAGGGTTCTGATTTCACTGAAGCTTTCTTT CSASGGQGSDFTEAFF TRBJ1-1 TRBV20-1 NA NA
TGTGCCAGCGACTGGGGCGCGAACACCGGGGAGCTGTTTTTT CASDWGANTGELFF TRBJ2-2 TRBV5-5 NA NA
TGTGCCGGCGGGACTAGCGGGACCCAAGAGACCCAGTACTTC CAGGTSGTQETQYF TRBJ2-5 TRBV2 TRBD2 NA
TGTGCCACCAGCTCCCGACTAGCGGGAGGGGGACGCACCGGGGAGCTGTTTTTT CATSSRLAGGGRTGELFF TRBJ2-2 TRBV15 TRBD2 many
TGTGCCAGCAGCTCGGTACCGGGACAGGGGACCAACTATGGCTACACCTTC CASSSVPGQGTNYGYTF TRBJ1-2 TRBV5-4 TRBD1 NA
TGTGCCACCAGCAGAGATCGGGGGTTACGTAGTTCACCCCTCCACTTT CATSRDRGLRSSPLHF TRBJ1-6 TRBV15 NA few
TGTGCCAGCAGCCCCGGACTAGCGTACCTTCGGAATGAGCAGTTCTTC CASSPGLAYLRNEQFF TRBJ2-1 TRBV7-6 TRBD2 NA
TGTGCCAGTAGCGATACCCCAGGGGTGGAGCAGCCCCAGCATTTT CASSDTPGVEQPQHF TRBJ1-5 TRBV19 NA NA
TGTGCCAGCAGTTCCGGACAGCTATTAGCCTACGAGCAGTACTTC CASSSGQLLAYEQYF TRBJ2-7 TRBV28 NA few
TGTGCCAGCAGCCCGGGGACTCCGAGGCCCTACGAGCAGTACTTC CASSPGTPRPYEQYF TRBJ2-7 TRBV11-3 NA NA
TGTGCCAGCAGTTTGGACACGCGAGCTGAAGCTTTCTTT CASSLDTRAEAFF TRBJ1-1 TRBV28 NA NA
TGTGCCAGCAGCGTAGCAGGGGGCCGTTCCTACGAGCAGTACTTC CASSVAGGRSYEQYF TRBJ2-7 TRBV9 TRBD1 NA
TGCGCCAGCAGCTTGGGGGTGGGACAGGGACCATACGAGCAGTACTTC CASSLGVGQGPYEQYF TRBJ2-7 TRBV5-1 TRBD1 NA
TGTGCCACCAGCAGAGAAATGTGGGACAGTGAAGCTTTCTTT CATSREMWDSEAFF TRBJ1-1 TRBV15 TRBD1 NA
TGTGCCTGGAGTGCGACAGGCAACCAAGAGACCCAGTACTTC CAWSATGNQETQYF TRBJ2-5 TRBV30 NA NA
TGTGCCAGCTCACCAGTGGGACAGGAGTCACCGAGCTCTGGAAACACCATATATTTT CASSPVGQESPSSGNTIYF TRBJ1-3 TRBV18 TRBD1 NA
TGCGCCAGCAGCTTGGAGGTGCTAGCGAATTTCCAAGAGACCCAGTACTTC CASSLEVLANFQETQYF TRBJ2-5 TRBV5-1 NA NA
TGTGCCAGCTCCTCCCGCGATGGAGCAGAGACCCAGTACTTC CASSSRDGAETQYF TRBJ2-5 TRBV19 NA NA
TGTGCCAGCAGTTACTTGGGACTTCCTAAGCTGTTTTTT CASSYLGLPKLFF TRBJ2-2 TRBV6-2/TRBV6-3 NA NA
TGTGCCAGCAGTGAAGGCGCCATAAACACCGGGGAGCTGTTTTTT CASSEGAINTGELFF TRBJ2-2 TRBV2 NA NA
TGTGCCAGCAGTTTAGGTGCACAGGGGAATCAGCCCCAGCATTTT CASSLGAQGNQPQHF TRBJ1-5 TRBV27 TRBD1 few
TGTGCCAGCAACCCTGGACTAGCGGGTTTCATCACCGGGGAGCTGTTTTTT CASNPGLAGFITGELFF TRBJ2-2 TRBV5-6 TRBD2 NA
TGTGCCATCAGTGCAACCCTCCGGGTGGCTGGGGCCAACGTCCTGACTTTC CAISATLRVAGANVLTF TRBJ2-6 TRBV10-3 NA NA
TGTGCCAGCAGCCGATTTGGACAGGGACGGACCGGGGAGCTGTTTTTT CASSRFGQGRTGELFF TRBJ2-2 TRBV11-3 TRBD1 NA
TGTGCCAGCAGCCACCTCCGACGGGAAGAGACCCAGTACTTC CASSHLRREETQYF TRBJ2-5 TRBV5-4 NA NA
TGTGCCAGTAGTAGACGGGGGGATGAAAAACTGTTTTTT CASSRRGDEKLFF TRBJ1-4 TRBV19 NA NA
TGTGCCAGCAGCCCTCGCGGGGGGAACACTGAAGCTTTCTTT CASSPRGGNTEAFF TRBJ1-1 TRBV7-2 NA NA